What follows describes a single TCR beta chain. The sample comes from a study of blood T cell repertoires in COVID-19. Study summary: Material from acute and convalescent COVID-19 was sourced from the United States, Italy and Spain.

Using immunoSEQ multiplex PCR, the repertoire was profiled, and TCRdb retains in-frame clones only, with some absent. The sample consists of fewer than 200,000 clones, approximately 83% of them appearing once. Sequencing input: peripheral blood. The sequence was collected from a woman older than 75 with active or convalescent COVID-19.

CDR3 amino acids: CASRGGQGNTGELFF. CDR3 sequence (DNA): TGTGCCAGCCGAGGGGGACAGGGCAACACCGGGGAGCTGTTTTTT. This chain links TRBV2 with TRBJ2-2; TRBD1 agrees at 9 bases. After removal of 8 bases from V and 2 bases from J, the junction contained 6 bases not matched to a gene. Germline V gives CDR1 SNHLY, CDR2 FYNNEI. The CDR3 totals 15 residues.